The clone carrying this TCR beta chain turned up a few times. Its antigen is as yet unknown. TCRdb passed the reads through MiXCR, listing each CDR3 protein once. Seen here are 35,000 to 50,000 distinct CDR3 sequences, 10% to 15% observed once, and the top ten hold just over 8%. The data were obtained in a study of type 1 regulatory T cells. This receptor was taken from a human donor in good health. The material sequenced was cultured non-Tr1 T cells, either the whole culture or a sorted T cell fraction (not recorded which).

DNA of the CDR3: TGCAGTGCTAGAGATAGCCCAGGGCGGAACACTGAAGCTTTCTTT. Amino acids: CSARDSPGRNTEAFF. The chain joins TRBV20-1 to TRBJ1-1, with D possibly being TRBD1 (5 bases). Germline values: CDR1 DFQATT, CDR2 SNEGSKA (reference sequence). The CDR3 totals 15 residues. Trimming removed 0 bases at V and 1 base at J, with 12 bases between.